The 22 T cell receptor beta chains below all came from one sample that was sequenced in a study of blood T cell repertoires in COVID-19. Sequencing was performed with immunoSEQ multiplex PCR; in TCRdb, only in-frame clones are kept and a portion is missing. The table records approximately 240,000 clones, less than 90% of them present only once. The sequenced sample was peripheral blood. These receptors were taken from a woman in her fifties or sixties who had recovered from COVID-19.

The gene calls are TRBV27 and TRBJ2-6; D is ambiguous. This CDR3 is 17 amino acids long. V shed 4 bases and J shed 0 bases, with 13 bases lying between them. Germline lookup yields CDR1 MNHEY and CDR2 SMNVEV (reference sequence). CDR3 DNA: TGTGCCAGCAGTTCCTTACGACACAACTCTGGGGCCAACGTCCTGACTTTC. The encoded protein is CASSSLRHNSGANVLTF.

The CDR3 sequence: CAISERAGGNTEAFF. Written as DNA, the CDR3 is TGTGCCATCAGTGAGAGGGCAGGGGGGAACACTGAAGCTTTCTTT. The chain carries TRBV10-3 and TRBJ1-1; 7 nucleotides agree with TRBD1. With 2 bases clipped from V and 1 base from J, the junction kept 4 bases outside the gene matches. The CDR3 length is 15 residues. Germline assignment: CDR1 ENHRY and CDR2 SYGVKD.

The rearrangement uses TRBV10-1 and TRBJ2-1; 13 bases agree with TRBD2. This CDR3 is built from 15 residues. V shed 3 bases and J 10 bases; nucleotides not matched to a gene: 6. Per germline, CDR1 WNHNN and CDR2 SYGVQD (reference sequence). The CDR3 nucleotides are TGCGCCAGCAGTGACCCCGGACTAGCGGGGGACGAGCAGTTCTTC. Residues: CASSDPGLAGDEQFF.

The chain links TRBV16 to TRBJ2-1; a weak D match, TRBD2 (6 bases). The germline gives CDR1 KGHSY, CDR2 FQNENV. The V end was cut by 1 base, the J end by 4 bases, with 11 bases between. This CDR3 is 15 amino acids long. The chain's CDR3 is CASSQWSGEYNEQFF. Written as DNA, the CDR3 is TGTGCCAGCAGCCAATGGTCGGGGGAATACAATGAGCAGTTCTTC.

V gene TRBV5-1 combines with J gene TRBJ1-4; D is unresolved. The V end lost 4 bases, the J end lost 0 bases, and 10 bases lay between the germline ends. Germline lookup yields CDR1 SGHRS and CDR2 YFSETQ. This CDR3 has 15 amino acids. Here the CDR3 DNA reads TGCGCCAGCAGCCCTTCGTGGCCAACTAATGAAAAACTGTTTTTT. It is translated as CASSPSWPTNEKLFF. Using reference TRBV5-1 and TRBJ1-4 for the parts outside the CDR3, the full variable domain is KAGVTQTPRYLIKTRGQQVTLSCSPISGHRSVSWYQQTPGQGLQFLFEYFSETQRNKGNFPGRFSGRQFSNSRSEMNVSTLELGDSALYLCASSPSWPTNEKLFFGSGTQLSVL.

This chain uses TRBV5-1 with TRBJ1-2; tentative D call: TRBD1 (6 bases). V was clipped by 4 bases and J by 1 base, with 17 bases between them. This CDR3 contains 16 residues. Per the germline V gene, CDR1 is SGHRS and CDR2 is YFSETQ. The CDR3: CASSPDSYGFNYGYTF. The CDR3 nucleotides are TGCGCCAGCAGCCCGGACAGTTATGGGTTTAACTATGGCTACACCTTC.

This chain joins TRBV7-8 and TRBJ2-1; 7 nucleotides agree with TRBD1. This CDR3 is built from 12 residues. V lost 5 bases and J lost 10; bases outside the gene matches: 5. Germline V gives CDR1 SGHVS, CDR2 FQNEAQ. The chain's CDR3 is CASSPGTAEQFF. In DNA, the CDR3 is TGTGCCAGCAGCCCTGGGACAGCGGAGCAGTTCTTC.

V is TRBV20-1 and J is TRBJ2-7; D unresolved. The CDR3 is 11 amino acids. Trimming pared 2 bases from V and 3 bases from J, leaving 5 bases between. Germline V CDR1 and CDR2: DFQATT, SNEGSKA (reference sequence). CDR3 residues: CSARHSYEQYF. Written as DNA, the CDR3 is TGCAGTGCTAGACACAGCTACGAGCAGTACTTC.

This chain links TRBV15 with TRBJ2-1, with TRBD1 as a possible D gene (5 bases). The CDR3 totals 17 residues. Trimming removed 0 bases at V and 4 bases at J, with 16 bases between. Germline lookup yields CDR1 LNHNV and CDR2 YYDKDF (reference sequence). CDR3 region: CATSRDLFRGTYNEQFF. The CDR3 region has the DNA TGTGCCACCAGCAGAGATCTTTTTAGGGGCACTTACAATGAGCAGTTCTTC.

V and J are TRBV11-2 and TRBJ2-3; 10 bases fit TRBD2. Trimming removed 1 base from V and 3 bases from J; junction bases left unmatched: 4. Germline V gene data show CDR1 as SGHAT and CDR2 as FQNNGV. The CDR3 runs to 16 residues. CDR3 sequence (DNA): TGTGCCAGCAGCTTAGGAGCGGGGGGGGGAACAGATACGCAGTATTTT. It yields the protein CASSLGAGGGTDTQYF. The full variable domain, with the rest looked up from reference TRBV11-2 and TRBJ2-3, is EAGVAQSPRYKIIEKRQSVAFWCNPISGHATLYWYQQILGQGPKLLIQFQNNGVVDDSQLPKDRFSAERLKGVDSTLKIQPAKLEDSAVYLCASSLGAGGGTDTQYFGPGTRLTVL.

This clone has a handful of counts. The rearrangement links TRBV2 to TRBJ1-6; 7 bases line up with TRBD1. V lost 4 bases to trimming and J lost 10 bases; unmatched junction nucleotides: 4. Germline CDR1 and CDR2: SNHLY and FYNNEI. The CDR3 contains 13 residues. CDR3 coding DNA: TGTGCCAGCAGTGTAGACAGGGAGTCACCCCTCCACTTT. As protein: CASSVDRESPLHF.

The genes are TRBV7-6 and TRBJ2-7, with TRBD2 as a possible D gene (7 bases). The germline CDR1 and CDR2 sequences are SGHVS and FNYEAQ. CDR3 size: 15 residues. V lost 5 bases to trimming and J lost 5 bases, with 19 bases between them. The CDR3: CASSPRGGAQDEQYF. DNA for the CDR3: TGTGCCAGCAGCCCACGTGGGGGGGCGCAGGACGAGCAGTACTTC.

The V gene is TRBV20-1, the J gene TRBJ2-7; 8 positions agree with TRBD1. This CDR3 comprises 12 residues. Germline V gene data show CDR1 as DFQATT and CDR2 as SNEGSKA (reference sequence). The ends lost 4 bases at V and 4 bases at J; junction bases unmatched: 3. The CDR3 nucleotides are TGCAGTGCTACTGACAGGGGATACGAGCAGTACTTC. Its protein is CSATDRGYEQYF.

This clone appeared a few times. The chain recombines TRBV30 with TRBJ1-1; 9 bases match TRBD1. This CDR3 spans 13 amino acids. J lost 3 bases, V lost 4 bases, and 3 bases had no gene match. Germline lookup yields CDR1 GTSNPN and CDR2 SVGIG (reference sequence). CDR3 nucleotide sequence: TGTGCCTGGAACGACAGGGGGTACACTGAAGCTTTCTTT. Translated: CAWNDRGYTEAFF. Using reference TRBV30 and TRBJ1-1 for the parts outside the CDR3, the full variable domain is SQTIHQWPATLVQPVGSPLSLECTVEGTSNPNLYWYRQAAGRGLQLLFYSVGIGQISSEVPQNLSASRPQDRQFILSSKKLLLSDSGFYLCAWNDRGYTEAFFGQGTRLTVV.

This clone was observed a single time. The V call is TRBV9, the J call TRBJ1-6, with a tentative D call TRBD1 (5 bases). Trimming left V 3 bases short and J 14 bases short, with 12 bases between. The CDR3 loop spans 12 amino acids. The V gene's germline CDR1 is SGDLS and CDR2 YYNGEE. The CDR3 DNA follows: TGTGCCAGCAGCGCAGATGGGGCCTCCCTCCACTTT. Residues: CASSADGASLHF.

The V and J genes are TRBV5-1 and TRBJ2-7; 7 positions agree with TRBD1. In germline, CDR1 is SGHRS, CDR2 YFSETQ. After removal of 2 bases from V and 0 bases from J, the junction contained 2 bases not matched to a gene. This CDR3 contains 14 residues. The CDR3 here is CASSFDRDSYEQYF. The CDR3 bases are TGCGCCAGCAGCTTCGACAGGGACTCCTACGAGCAGTACTTC.

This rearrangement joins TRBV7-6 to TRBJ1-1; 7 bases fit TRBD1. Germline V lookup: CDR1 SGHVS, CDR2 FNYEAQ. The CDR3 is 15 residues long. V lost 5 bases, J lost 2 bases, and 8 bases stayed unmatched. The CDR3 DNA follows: TGTGCCAGCAGCCGTGGAGGGGGCTTTAACACTGAAGCTTTCTTT. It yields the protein CASSRGGGFNTEAFF.

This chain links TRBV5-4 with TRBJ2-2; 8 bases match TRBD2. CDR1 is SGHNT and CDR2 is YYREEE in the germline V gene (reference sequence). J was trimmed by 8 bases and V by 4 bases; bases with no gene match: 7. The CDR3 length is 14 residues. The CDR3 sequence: CASSAGGAAGELFF. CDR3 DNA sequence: TGTGCCAGCAGCGCCGGGGGGGCCGCTGGGGAGCTGTTTTTT.

The CDR3 sequence is CASSPTSGLLTEQYF. The CDR3 nucleotides are TGTGCCAGCAGCCCAACATCAGGACTGCTTACTGAGCAGTACTTC. The chain links TRBV4-2 to TRBJ2-7, with TRBD2 as a possible D gene (5 bases). CDR3 size: 15 residues. Germline-derived CDR1 and CDR2 are LGHNA and YNFKEQ. The V and J ends lost 4 bases and 7 bases respectively, with 20 bases between them.

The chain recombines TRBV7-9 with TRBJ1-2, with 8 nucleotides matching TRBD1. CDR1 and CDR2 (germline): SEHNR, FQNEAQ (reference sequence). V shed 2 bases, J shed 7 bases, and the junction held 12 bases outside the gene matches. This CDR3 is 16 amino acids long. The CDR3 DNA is TGTGCCAGCAGCTTATTTGTCGCAGGGGGCGAGAGTGGCTACACCTTC. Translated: CASSLFVAGGESGYTF.

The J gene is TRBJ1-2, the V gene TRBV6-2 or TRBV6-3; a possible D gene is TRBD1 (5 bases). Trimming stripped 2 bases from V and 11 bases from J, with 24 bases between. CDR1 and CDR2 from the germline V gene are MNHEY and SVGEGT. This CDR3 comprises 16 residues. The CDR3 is CASSYLTDSRVGKYTF. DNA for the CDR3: TGTGCCAGCAGTTACCTTACCGACAGTAGGGTAGGGAAGTACACCTTC.

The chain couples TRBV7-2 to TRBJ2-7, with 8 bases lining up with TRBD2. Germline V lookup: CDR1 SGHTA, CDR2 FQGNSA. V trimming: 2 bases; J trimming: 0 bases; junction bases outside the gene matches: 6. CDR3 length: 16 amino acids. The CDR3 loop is CASSLSPSGGSYEQYF. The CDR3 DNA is TGTGCCAGCAGCTTATCTCCCAGCGGGGGCTCCTACGAGCAGTACTTC.